This TCR beta chain was found in a study of T cells in Graves' hyperthyroidism and ophthalmopathy. Points from the study as a whole: Ophthalmopathy cases were set apart from stable hyperthyroidism by a 13 V-J model.

The definition of stable Graves' hyperthyroidism was no ophthalmopathy progression within 18 months. The diagnostic basis comprised clinical symptoms, serum thyroxine and TRAb, thyroid ultrasound and orbital computed tomography. The germline V gene has CDR1 DFQATT and CDR2 SNEGSKA (reference sequence). This CDR3 has 12 residues. The V gene lost 6 bases and the J gene lost 9 bases, with 12 bases spanning the gap. As regards this clonotype: What it binds is not known.

RNA transcripts gave rise to amplified TCR beta CDR3 regions. First-round RT-PCR of the TCR CDR3 relied on the HTBI primer set. TCRdb independently ran MiXCR on the multiplex PCR reads; one entry per CDR3 protein. The sample lists 95,000 to 100,000 distinct CDR3 sequences; around 50% were seen once. This chain links TRBV20-1 with TRBJ1-6, with D possibly being TRBD1 (6 bases). The source is a woman aged 40-49 years with Graves' hyperthyroidism. The sample consisted of blood. The CDR3 loop is CSAPEGVSPLHF. CDR3 coding DNA: TGCAGTGCCCCCGAGGGGGTTTCACCCCTCCACTTT.